A selection of T cell receptor beta chains follows, all from one sample in a study of T-cell memory formation after mild COVID-19. Each CDR3 protein is one row after TCRdb ran MiXCR on the 5' RACE reads. This repertoire shows approximately 180,000 distinct CDR3 sequences, 15% to 20% found once; its top ten account for about 1.9%. Sequenced material: PBMCs or a T cell subset sorted from them (not recorded which). Source of these receptors: an adult woman who had mild COVID-19 (a few samples of this study predate the infection). Cell type and time point are not known. Each CDR3 is given with its conserved first and last residue. The D gene is left open where the match is weak. Clone size is given for some rows only: seen once, a few or many times, or a class if the clone is expanded.

cdr3_nt: TGCAGTGCTACCGGGGGGGAAAACAATGAGCAGTTCTTC; cdr3_aa: CSATGGENNEQFF; d_call: TRBD2; v_call: TRBV20-1; j_call: TRBJ2-1; clone_size: .
cdr3_nt: TGTGCCAGCTCAACTAACAGGGTGGACTTAGGAACAGATACGCAGTATTTT; cdr3_aa: CASSTNRVDLGTDTQYF; d_call: .; v_call: TRBV18; j_call: TRBJ2-3; clone_size: .
cdr3_nt: TGTGCCAGCAGCTTAGACTTCATCACCGGGGAGCTGTTTTTT; cdr3_aa: CASSLDFITGELFF; d_call: .; v_call: TRBV11-3; j_call: TRBJ2-2; clone_size: few
cdr3_nt: TGTGCCAGCAGTTTATATAGGTTTTCCTACAATGAGCAGTTCTTC; cdr3_aa: CASSLYRFSYNEQFF; d_call: .; v_call: TRBV28; j_call: TRBJ2-1; clone_size: .
cdr3_nt: TGTGCCAGCAGCGCCTCAGGGGGGCAGTACTTC; cdr3_aa: CASSASGGQYF; d_call: TRBD1; v_call: TRBV3-1; j_call: TRBJ2-7; clone_size: .
cdr3_nt: TGTGCCAGCAGCTTAAAGCGCCAGCCCGGTGAGCAGTTCTTC; cdr3_aa: CASSLKRQPGEQFF; d_call: .; v_call: TRBV7-8; j_call: TRBJ2-1; clone_size: .
cdr3_nt: TGTGCCAGCAGCTCCGGGACAGGGGGATCTGGGGCCAACGTCCTGACTTTC; cdr3_aa: CASSSGTGGSGANVLTF; d_call: TRBD1; v_call: TRBV7-2; j_call: TRBJ2-6; clone_size: .
cdr3_nt: TGTGCCAGCAGTTGTCCCCTCAGGGAATACTATGGCTACACCTTC; cdr3_aa: CASSCPLREYYGYTF; d_call: .; v_call: TRBV27; j_call: TRBJ1-2; clone_size: .
cdr3_nt: TGTGCCACCAGCGGTGGGACTAGCGGTAGCACAGATACGCAGTATTTT; cdr3_aa: CATSGGTSGSTDTQYF; d_call: TRBD2; v_call: TRBV15; j_call: TRBJ2-3; clone_size: .
cdr3_nt: TGTGCCAGCAGTTCCGGTTCACCCCTCCACTTT; cdr3_aa: CASSSGSPLHF; d_call: .; v_call: TRBV12-3/TRBV12-4; j_call: TRBJ1-6; clone_size: .
cdr3_nt: TGTGCCAGCAGGAGTGGGATGCGCTATGGCTACACCTTC; cdr3_aa: CASRSGMRYGYTF; d_call: .; v_call: TRBV6-2/TRBV6-3; j_call: TRBJ1-2; clone_size: few
cdr3_nt: TGTGCCAGCAGCCTCCTTGGGGACCCCGCGAATGAGCAGTTCTTC; cdr3_aa: CASSLLGDPANEQFF; d_call: .; v_call: TRBV4-2; j_call: TRBJ2-1; clone_size: .
cdr3_nt: TGTGCCAGCAGTTCCAGGGTCGGGGACACTGAAGCTTTCTTT; cdr3_aa: CASSSRVGDTEAFF; d_call: .; v_call: TRBV27; j_call: TRBJ1-1; clone_size: .
cdr3_nt: TGTGCCAGCTCACCTCAACAGGGGCGCGAGCAGTACTTC; cdr3_aa: CASSPQQGREQYF; d_call: TRBD1; v_call: TRBV18; j_call: TRBJ2-7; clone_size: .
cdr3_nt: TGTGCCAGCAGTGACCAGGGGGCTAGCACAGATACGCAGTATTTT; cdr3_aa: CASSDQGASTDTQYF; d_call: TRBD1; v_call: TRBV6-4; j_call: TRBJ2-3; clone_size: few
cdr3_nt: TGTGCCAGCAGAAGAGAGGGGGGGAACAACGAGCAGTACTTC; cdr3_aa: CASRREGGNNEQYF; d_call: .; v_call: TRBV12-3/TRBV12-4; j_call: TRBJ2-7; clone_size: .
cdr3_nt: TGTGCCAGCCCGAGGTGGGGCAGGGGCGCGACAGATACGCAGTATTTT; cdr3_aa: CASPRWGRGATDTQYF; d_call: .; v_call: TRBV9; j_call: TRBJ2-3; clone_size: .
cdr3_nt: TGCGCCAGCAGCTTGGAGGCGGTCTACGAGCAGTACTTC; cdr3_aa: CASSLEAVYEQYF; d_call: .; v_call: TRBV5-1; j_call: TRBJ2-7; clone_size: few
cdr3_nt: TGCAGTGCGCCAAACGGGGCCACTGAAGCTTTCTTT; cdr3_aa: CSAPNGATEAFF; d_call: .; v_call: TRBV20-1; j_call: TRBJ1-1; clone_size: .
cdr3_nt: TGTGCCAGCAGCTTAGTCGCGCTAGCCGGCACAGATACGCAGTATTTT; cdr3_aa: CASSLVALAGTDTQYF; d_call: .; v_call: TRBV7-2; j_call: TRBJ2-3; clone_size: .
cdr3_nt: TGCAGTGCTAGGACAACACTAGCGGGGGGCCTCGATCGGCAGTACTTC; cdr3_aa: CSARTTLAGGLDRQYF; d_call: TRBD2; v_call: TRBV20-1; j_call: TRBJ2-7; clone_size: .
cdr3_nt: TGCGCCAGCAGACCCACCGCTGAAGAGACCCAGTACTTC; cdr3_aa: CASRPTAEETQYF; d_call: .; v_call: TRBV5-1; j_call: TRBJ2-5; clone_size: .
cdr3_nt: TGCGCCAGCAGCTTGGAGACAGGGCAGCAGGAGACCCAGTACTTC; cdr3_aa: CASSLETGQQETQYF; d_call: TRBD1; v_call: TRBV5-1; j_call: TRBJ2-5; clone_size: few
cdr3_nt: TGTGCCAGCAACGGGAAACCCCAAAGGGGCAATGAGCAGTTCTTC; cdr3_aa: CASNGKPQRGNEQFF; d_call: .; v_call: TRBV28; j_call: TRBJ2-1; clone_size: many
cdr3_nt: TGTGCCAGCAGTTACTCGAGCGTGGCGGGAGTACCCTACAATGAGCAGTTCTTC; cdr3_aa: CASSYSSVAGVPYNEQFF; d_call: TRBD2; v_call: TRBV6-2/TRBV6-3; j_call: TRBJ2-1; clone_size: .
cdr3_nt: TGCAGTTCCGGTCCTCCAGGGACACACACTGAAGCTTTCTTT; cdr3_aa: CSSGPPGTHTEAFF; d_call: .; v_call: TRBV20-1; j_call: TRBJ1-1; clone_size: many
cdr3_nt: TGTGCCAGCAGTTTATGGGGGGACGTCGGGACCTACGAGCAGTACTTC; cdr3_aa: CASSLWGDVGTYEQYF; d_call: .; v_call: TRBV27; j_call: TRBJ2-7; clone_size: .
cdr3_nt: TGTGCCAGCAGCCAGACTAGAACTGAAGCTTTCTTT; cdr3_aa: CASSQTRTEAFF; d_call: .; v_call: TRBV25-1; j_call: TRBJ1-1; clone_size: .
cdr3_nt: TGTGCCAGCAGTTTCTCCGGTTACGAGCAGTACTTC; cdr3_aa: CASSFSGYEQYF; d_call: .; v_call: TRBV12-3/TRBV12-4; j_call: TRBJ2-7; clone_size: .
cdr3_nt: TGTGCCAGCAGCTTATTGGGACATGGGCAGGTCGCTGAAGCTTTCTTT; cdr3_aa: CASSLLGHGQVAEAFF; d_call: .; v_call: TRBV7-2; j_call: TRBJ1-1; clone_size: few
cdr3_nt: TGTGCCAGCAGTTTACCCGGGACAGGGTCCAATGAGCAGTTCTTC; cdr3_aa: CASSLPGTGSNEQFF; d_call: TRBD1; v_call: TRBV12-3/TRBV12-4; j_call: TRBJ2-1; clone_size: .
cdr3_nt: TGTGCCAGCTCAACTGGACGCGAAGAGACCCAGTACTTC; cdr3_aa: CASSTGREETQYF; d_call: .; v_call: TRBV18; j_call: TRBJ2-5; clone_size: few
cdr3_nt: TGTGCCAGCAGCTCCCGGGACAGTCCCACAGATACGCAGTATTTT; cdr3_aa: CASSSRDSPTDTQYF; d_call: TRBD1; v_call: TRBV7-8; j_call: TRBJ2-3; clone_size: .
cdr3_nt: TGTGCCAGCAGCAAAGGAGGGGGAGCCGGGACTAGCTCCTTCTACGAGCAGTACTTC; cdr3_aa: CASSKGGGAGTSSFYEQYF; d_call: .; v_call: TRBV21-1; j_call: TRBJ2-7; clone_size: .
cdr3_nt: TGTGCCAGCAGTTCAGGACGTAATGGCTACACCTTC; cdr3_aa: CASSSGRNGYTF; d_call: .; v_call: TRBV12-3/TRBV12-4; j_call: TRBJ1-2; clone_size: few
cdr3_nt: TGTGCCAGCAGCCCTCCCCGGGGTAAGAAGAACTATGGCTACACCTTC; cdr3_aa: CASSPPRGKKNYGYTF; d_call: .; v_call: TRBV5-6; j_call: TRBJ1-2; clone_size: few
cdr3_nt: TGTGCCAGCAGTCCCCCCGGGGGTTCCTATAATTCACCCCTCCACTTT; cdr3_aa: CASSPPGGSYNSPLHF; d_call: .; v_call: TRBV12-3/TRBV12-4; j_call: TRBJ1-6; clone_size: .
cdr3_nt: TGTGCCAGCTCACCACAAGCGGACAGTAGCGCAGATACGCAGTATTTT; cdr3_aa: CASSPQADSSADTQYF; d_call: .; v_call: TRBV18; j_call: TRBJ2-3; clone_size: .
cdr3_nt: TGCGCCAGCAGCTTGGGACAGGGGGCTAACGAGCAGTACTTC; cdr3_aa: CASSLGQGANEQYF; d_call: TRBD1; v_call: TRBV5-1; j_call: TRBJ2-7; clone_size: few
cdr3_nt: TGTGCCGGCATGACGGGCACAGATACGCAGTATTTT; cdr3_aa: CAGMTGTDTQYF; d_call: .; v_call: TRBV7-2; j_call: TRBJ2-3; clone_size: many
cdr3_nt: TGTGCCAGCAGCTTAGATACTAGCGGGACAGATACGCAGTATTTT; cdr3_aa: CASSLDTSGTDTQYF; d_call: TRBD2; v_call: TRBV7-2; j_call: TRBJ2-3; clone_size: few
cdr3_nt: TGCGCCAGCAGCAAGGGTCCAGATACGCAGTATTTT; cdr3_aa: CASSKGPDTQYF; d_call: .; v_call: TRBV5-1; j_call: TRBJ2-3; clone_size: .
cdr3_nt: TGTGCCAGCAGCTTAGGCCAGGACTACAATGAGCAGTTCTTC; cdr3_aa: CASSLGQDYNEQFF; d_call: .; v_call: TRBV7-3; j_call: TRBJ2-1; clone_size: many
cdr3_nt: TGCGCCAGCAGCTTGCTCTATGAAGAGACCCAGTACTTC; cdr3_aa: CASSLLYEETQYF; d_call: .; v_call: TRBV5-1; j_call: TRBJ2-5; clone_size: .
cdr3_nt: TGTGCCAGCATGTTTAGCTCCTATAATTCACCCCTCCACTTT; cdr3_aa: CASMFSSYNSPLHF; d_call: .; v_call: TRBV27; j_call: TRBJ1-6; clone_size: few
cdr3_nt: TGTGCCAGCAGCTCCACCTCGACTAGCGGGGGGATGGATACGCAGTATTTT; cdr3_aa: CASSSTSTSGGMDTQYF; d_call: TRBD2; v_call: TRBV7-6; j_call: TRBJ2-3; clone_size: few
cdr3_nt: TGTGCCAGCAGTTTAAGGGGGCCTACTGAAGCTTTCTTT; cdr3_aa: CASSLRGPTEAFF; d_call: TRBD1; v_call: TRBV12-3/TRBV12-4; j_call: TRBJ1-1; clone_size: .
cdr3_nt: TGTGCCAGCAGTTCTACCCGACAGGGAAAGTCTGGGGCCAACGTCCTGACTTTC; cdr3_aa: CASSSTRQGKSGANVLTF; d_call: TRBD1; v_call: TRBV28; j_call: TRBJ2-6; clone_size: few
cdr3_nt: TGTGCCACCAGTGACTCCTTCGGGAGGGAAACCTACAATGAGCAGTTCTTC; cdr3_aa: CATSDSFGRETYNEQFF; d_call: TRBD2; v_call: TRBV24-1; j_call: TRBJ2-1; clone_size: many
cdr3_nt: TGTGCCAGCAGTGCAGAGGGAAACACAGATACGCAGTATTTT; cdr3_aa: CASSAEGNTDTQYF; d_call: .; v_call: TRBV25-1; j_call: TRBJ2-3; clone_size: .
cdr3_nt: TGTGCCAGCAGCTTAGGGAAGGGGGGGCTGTACCAAGAGACCCAGTACTTC; cdr3_aa: CASSLGKGGLYQETQYF; d_call: .; v_call: TRBV11-2; j_call: TRBJ2-5; clone_size: few
cdr3_nt: TGTGCCAGCAGGGGACTGAGCCGAGAGACCCAGTACTTC; cdr3_aa: CASRGLSRETQYF; d_call: .; v_call: TRBV12-3/TRBV12-4; j_call: TRBJ2-5; clone_size: .
cdr3_nt: TGTGCCAGCAGCTTTCTGGGGGGTAGCGGGATGCAGACCCAGTACTTC; cdr3_aa: CASSFLGGSGMQTQYF; d_call: TRBD2; v_call: TRBV6-5; j_call: TRBJ2-5; clone_size: .
cdr3_nt: TGTGCCAGCAACCTCGGGGCACCCCCCTACGAGCAGTACTTC; cdr3_aa: CASNLGAPPYEQYF; d_call: .; v_call: TRBV27; j_call: TRBJ2-7; clone_size: few